This is a list of T cell receptor beta chains from one sample in a study of cytomegalovirus exposure and HLA in healthy donors. Repertoires were generated with immunoSEQ multiplex PCR, while TCRdb's copy carries only in-frame clones and drops some. The profile covers about 81,000 clones, with more than 60% appearing a single time and 3% taken by the ten largest. Material: PBMCs. The receptors shown here come from a man aged 50 to 59 in good health and CMV-seropositive. Each CDR3 is given with its conserved first and last residue. The D gene is left open where the match is weak. A row's size may be missing; if present it is once, few, many or a size class.

v_call,d_call,j_call,clone_size,cdr3_nt,cdr3_aa
TRBV7-2,TRBD1,TRBJ2-5,few,TGTGCCAGCAGCCTAACAGGGGGCAGGGAGACCCAGTACTTC,CASSLTGGRETQYF
TRBV19,TRBD2,TRBJ2-7,.,TGTGCCAGTAGTATTGGACTAGCGGGAAGAGAGCAGTACTTC,CASSIGLAGREQYF
TRBV7-9,TRBD1,TRBJ1-4,.,TGTTCCAGCAGCACGGGACAGGGAAGTAGCGAAAAACTGTTTTTT,CSSSTGQGSSEKLFF
TRBV29-1,TRBD1,TRBJ1-2,.,TGCAGCGGATCGGGACAGGGGGGGAACTATGGCTACACCTTC,CSGSGQGGNYGYTF
TRBV7-9,TRBD2,TRBJ2-7,.,TGTTCCAGCAGCTCGTCTAGCGGGAGGCCGTCCTACGAGCAGTACTTC,CSSSSSSGRPSYEQYF
TRBV27,.,TRBJ1-5,once,TGTGCCAGCAGTTTAGGAGGGCATCAGCCCCAGCATTTT,CASSLGGHQPQHF
TRBV6-1,TRBD1,TRBJ1-3,.,TGTGCCAGACGGACAGGACCAACTTATTTT,CARRTGPTYF
TRBV20-1,.,TRBJ1-1,.,TGCAGTGCTAGCTGGCCTGAAGCTTTCTTT,CSASWPEAFF
TRBV5-5,.,TRBJ2-3,.,TGTGCCAGCAGCTTTTGGACGCTCAACCTAGCTGGCACAGATACGCAGTATTTT,CASSFWTLNLAGTDTQYF
TRBV7-3,TRBD2,TRBJ2-1,.,TGTGCCAGCAGCCCAACCCACCCGGGAGGGCCTCGTGAGCAGTTCTTC,CASSPTHPGGPREQFF
TRBV18,TRBD1,TRBJ2-7,few,TGTGCCAGCTCACCCCAGGGGGCCGGTGAGCAGTACTTC,CASSPQGAGEQYF
TRBV6-1,.,TRBJ1-1,few,TGTGCCTCCTCCCGGGGGTTGGGAAACACTGAAGCTTTCTTT,CASSRGLGNTEAFF
TRBV30,TRBD2,TRBJ2-1,.,TGTGCCTGGACTATCATGTGGGGACTAGCGGACTACAATGAGCAGTTCTTC,CAWTIMWGLADYNEQFF
TRBV5-1,.,TRBJ1-5,.,TGCGCCAGCAGAGGGACAAAGAGGAATCAGCCCCAGCATTTT,CASRGTKRNQPQHF
TRBV18,.,TRBJ1-5,.,TGTGCCAGCTCACCGGACGGGGACAATCAGCCCCAGCATTTT,CASSPDGDNQPQHF
TRBV5-3,.,TRBJ2-7,.,TGTGCCAGAAGCTTGGCAGGGTATAGCTCCTACGAGCAGTACTTC,CARSLAGYSSYEQYF
TRBV7-3,TRBD2,TRBJ2-2,.,TGTGCCAGCAGCTTAGTGTCGGGACTAGGGGTGTCCGGGGAGCTGTTTTTT,CASSLVSGLGVSGELFF
TRBV19,TRBD1,TRBJ1-1,.,TGTGCCAGCTGGGACAGGGAGACGGTGAACACTGAAGCTTTCTTT,CASWDRETVNTEAFF
TRBV5-1,TRBD2,TRBJ2-1,.,TGCGCCAGCAGCCCGGGACTAGCGGGAGTGGGGGTCTTC,CASSPGLAGVGVF
TRBV7-2,.,TRBJ1-3,.,TGTGCCAGCAGCTTAGGCCCGGGGGGCGTTTGGGGAAACACCATATATTTT,CASSLGPGGVWGNTIYF
TRBV7-6,TRBD2,TRBJ2-1,.,TGTGCCAGCACCCCTGGGGGAGGGGCCTACAATGAGCAGTTCTTC,CASTPGGGAYNEQFF
TRBV30,TRBD2,TRBJ2-7,.,TGTGCCTGGGGGGCGGGGGGGTCGGGCGAGCAGTACTTC,CAWGAGGSGEQYF
TRBV10-1,TRBD1,TRBJ2-5,.,TGCGCCAGCAGTGAGGACCGGGACAGGGGTTTCGCGCAGTACTTC,CASSEDRDRGFAQYF
TRBV4-3,TRBD2,TRBJ2-7,.,TGCGCCAGCAGCCAAGATAGGGCTAGCGGGAGCTACGAGCAGTACTTC,CASSQDRASGSYEQYF
TRBV9,.,TRBJ1-3,.,TGTGCCAGCAGCGTAGACGGGGTATTCATCCCTGGAAACACCATATATTTT,CASSVDGVFIPGNTIYF
TRBV30,TRBD1,TRBJ1-4,.,TGTGCCTACCAGGGGGCCGTTGGTGAAAAACTGTTTTTT,CAYQGAVGEKLFF
TRBV7-9,TRBD1,TRBJ2-7,few,TGTGCCAGCATCCCATCCGGGACAGTCCTTCGCGAGCAGTACTTC,CASIPSGTVLREQYF